This T cell receptor (beta chain) was obtained from a study of T cells in localized non-small cell lung cancer. Sequenced by immunoSEQ multiplex PCR; TCRdb stores in-frame clones only, minus some. The sample has approximately 30,000 clones, about four fifths seen once. Trimming pared 8 bases from V and 0 bases from J, leaving 10 bases between. Germline CDR1 SGHTA, CDR2 FQGTGA. This CDR3 is 13 amino acids long. The table lists this clone with a few counts. The sample in question was peripheral blood, obtained before any cancer treatment. This TCR came from a male donor at least 60 years old with stage II squamous cell lung carcinoma. The gene calls are TRBV7-3 and TRBJ1-1; D is possibly TRBD1 (5 bases). The CDR3 DNA follows: TGTGCCAGCGCAAAGGGGATGAACACTGAAGCTTTCTTT. It is translated as CASAKGMNTEAFF.